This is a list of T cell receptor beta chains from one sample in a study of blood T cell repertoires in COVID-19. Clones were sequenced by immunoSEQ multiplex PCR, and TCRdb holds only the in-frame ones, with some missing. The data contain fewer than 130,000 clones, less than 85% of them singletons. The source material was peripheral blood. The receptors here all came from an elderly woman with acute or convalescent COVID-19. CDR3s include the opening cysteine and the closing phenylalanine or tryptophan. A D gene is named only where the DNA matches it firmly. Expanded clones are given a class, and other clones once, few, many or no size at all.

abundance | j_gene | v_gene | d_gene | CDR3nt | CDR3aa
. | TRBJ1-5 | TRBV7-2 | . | TGTGCCAGCAGCTTAGATCCGGGTAAACAGCCCCAGCATTTT | CASSLDPGKQPQHF
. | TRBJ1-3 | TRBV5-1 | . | TGCGCCAGCAGCTTGGGGACAGCTGGAAACACCATATATTTT | CASSLGTAGNTIYF
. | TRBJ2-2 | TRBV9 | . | TGTGCCAGCAGCGCGCGGATCGGCGGGGAGCTGTTTTTT | CASSARIGGELFF
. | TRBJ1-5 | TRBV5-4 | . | TGTGCCAGCAGCTTGCGGGGAAGCAATCAGCCCCAGCATTTT | CASSLRGSNQPQHF
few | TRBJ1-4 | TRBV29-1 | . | TGCAGCGTTTTCCGGGGAGAGGAAAAACTGTTTTTT | CSVFRGEEKLFF
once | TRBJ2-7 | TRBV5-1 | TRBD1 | TGCGCCAGCAGCCCTTCCGGGACAGCCGTAAGCTACGAGCAGTACTTC | CASSPSGTAVSYEQYF
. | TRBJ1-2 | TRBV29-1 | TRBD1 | TGCAGCATCCGGACAGGGCGGGAAGGCTACACCTTC | CSIRTGREGYTF
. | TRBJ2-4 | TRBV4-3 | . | TGCGCCAGCAGCCAATCGTCCCCTACAGGGAACAAAAACATTCAGTACTTC | CASSQSSPTGNKNIQYF
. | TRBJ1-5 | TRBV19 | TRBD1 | TGTGCCAGTAGTAGACAGGGAGGTATTCAGCCCCAGCATTTT | CASSRQGGIQPQHF
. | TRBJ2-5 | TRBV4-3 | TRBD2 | TGCGCCAGCAACTTCGCCGGGACTAGCGGGAGAGCACGTATGGAGACCCAGTACTTC | CASNFAGTSGRARMETQYF
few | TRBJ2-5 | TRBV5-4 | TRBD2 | TGTGCCAGCAGCTACCGACTAGCGGGAATCGGACAGGGAGAGACCCAGTACTTC | CASSYRLAGIGQGETQYF
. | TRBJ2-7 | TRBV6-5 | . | TGTGCCAGCAGTCTCAGAGGAGAGCGGTCCTACGAGCAGTACTTC | CASSLRGERSYEQYF
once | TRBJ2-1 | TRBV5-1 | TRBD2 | TGCGCCAGCAGCTCGACCCTTACTAGCGGGTTCTACAATGAGCAGTTCTTC | CASSSTLTSGFYNEQFF
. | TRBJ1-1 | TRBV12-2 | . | TGTGCAGAGACCAGGGGGCCCTCTGAAGCTTTCTTT | CAETRGPSEAFF
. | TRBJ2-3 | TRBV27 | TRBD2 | TGTGCCAGCAGTTTAAGGACTAGCGACACAGATACGCAGTATTTT | CASSLRTSDTDTQYF
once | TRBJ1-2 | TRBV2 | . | TGTGCCAGCGCCCTGGGCGGCTACACCTTC | CASALGGYTF
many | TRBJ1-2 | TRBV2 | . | TGTGCCAGCAGCCACGAACAGGGAAGTAGCTATGGCTACACCTTC | CASSHEQGSSYGYTF
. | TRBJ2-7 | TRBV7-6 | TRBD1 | TGTGCCAGCAGCTTCGGCCCGGGACAGGGGTTTGACGAGCAGTACTTC | CASSFGPGQGFDEQYF
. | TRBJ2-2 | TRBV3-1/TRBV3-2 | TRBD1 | TGTGCCAGCAGTTACAGGGGATCCGCCCTCACCGGGGAGCTGTTTTTT | CASSYRGSALTGELFF
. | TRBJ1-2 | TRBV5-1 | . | TGCGCCAGCAGCTCCGGGACATACCCTAACTATGGCTACACCTTC | CASSSGTYPNYGYTF
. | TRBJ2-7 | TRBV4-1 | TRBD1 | TGCGCCAGCAGTGACAGGGCCTACGAGCAGTACTTC | CASSDRAYEQYF
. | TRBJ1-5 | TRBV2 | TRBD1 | TGTGCCAGCAACCCGGGACAGGGGTTTCAGCCCCAGCATTTT | CASNPGQGFQPQHF
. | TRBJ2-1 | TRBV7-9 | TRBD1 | TGTGCCAGCAGCTTAGGGCTCGGACAGGACCACTACAATGAGCAGTTCTTC | CASSLGLGQDHYNEQFF
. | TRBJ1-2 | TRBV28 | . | TGTGCCAGCAGTTTGTCCGTCTATGGCTACACCTTC | CASSLSVYGYTF
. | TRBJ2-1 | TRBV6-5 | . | TGTGCCACCCTAGCGATCAAGGAAGGGGAGCAGTTCTTC | CATLAIKEGEQFF
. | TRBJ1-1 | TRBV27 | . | TGTGCCAGCAGTCCGCGACAGATCACTGAAGCTTTCTTT | CASSPRQITEAFF
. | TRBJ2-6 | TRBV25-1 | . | TGTGCCAGCATGCCATCAGGGGGGCCTGGGGCCAACGTCCTGACTTTC | CASMPSGGPGANVLTF
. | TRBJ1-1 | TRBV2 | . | TGTGCCAGCAGTGAAAATGGTCGGGACACTGAAGCTTTCTTT | CASSENGRDTEAFF
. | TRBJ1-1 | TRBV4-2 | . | TGTGCCAGCAGCCAAGGTGGGGAGTCAAACACTGAAGCTTTCTTT | CASSQGGESNTEAFF
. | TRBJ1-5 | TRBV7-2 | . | TGTGCCAGCAGCTTAGGTGGGACTTGGCAGCCCCAGCATTTT | CASSLGGTWQPQHF
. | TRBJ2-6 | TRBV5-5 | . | TGTGCCAGCAGCTTGGAGGGAGGCTCTGGGGCCAACGTCCTGACTTTC | CASSLEGGSGANVLTF
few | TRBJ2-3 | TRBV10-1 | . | TGCGCCAGCAGTGATACCGGGAGCACAGATACGCAGTATTTT | CASSDTGSTDTQYF
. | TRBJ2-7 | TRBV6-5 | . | TGTGCCAGCAGGGGAGCGGAATACTCCTACGAGCAGTACTTC | CASRGAEYSYEQYF
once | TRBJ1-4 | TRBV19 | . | TGTGCCAGTAAGGTCTGGTCAGGGGCAACTAATGAAAAACTGTTTTTT | CASKVWSGATNEKLFF
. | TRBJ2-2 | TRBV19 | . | TGTGCCAGTAGTGGTCAGGGGTTCACCGGGGAGCTGTTTTTT | CASSGQGFTGELFF
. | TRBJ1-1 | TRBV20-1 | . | TGCAGTGCTAGTACGGGGGGGAACACTGAAGCTTTCTTT | CSASTGGNTEAFF
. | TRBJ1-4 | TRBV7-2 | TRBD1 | TGTGCCAGCAGCTGGGACGGGACAGGCCGTGAAAAACTGTTTTTT | CASSWDGTGREKLFF
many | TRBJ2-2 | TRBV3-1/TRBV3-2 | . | TGTGCCAGCAGCCAAGATGTAACCGGGGAGCTGTTTTTT | CASSQDVTGELFF
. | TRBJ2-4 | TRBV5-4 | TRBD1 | TGTGCCAGCAGCTTGCCGACTAAGGGACAGGCTCAGTACTTC | CASSLPTKGQAQYF
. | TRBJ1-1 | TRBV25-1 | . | TGTGCCAGCAGTGAATCCTGGAGCTCTGAAGCTTTCTTT | CASSESWSSEAFF
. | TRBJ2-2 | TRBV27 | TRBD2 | TGTGCCAGCAACACGGGAGGGGATACCGGGGAGCTGTTTTTT | CASNTGGDTGELFF